This TCR beta chain was captured by sequencing in a study of blood T cell repertoires in COVID-19. J was trimmed by 0 bases and V by 0 bases; bases with no gene match: 3. The CDR3 runs to 16 residues. CDR1 and CDR2 from the germline V gene are SGHRS and YFSETQ. In the study's own analysis: Counts of nucleated cells, estimated from reference gene primer amplification, were obtained. Using immunoSEQ multiplex PCR, the repertoire was profiled, and TCRdb retains in-frame clones only, with some absent. D and trimming were read from the DNA, whereas the V and J calls and clone size are those reported in that table. The sample shows approximately 200,000 clones, roughly 80% of them seen only once.

V gene TRBV5-1 combines with J gene TRBJ2-1, with 7 bases that match TRBD2. What was sequenced was peripheral blood. The TCR comes from a woman aged 30 to 39 who had recovered from COVID-19. The CDR3: CASSLEGGGSYNEQFF. The CDR3 DNA reads TGCGCCAGCAGCTTGGAAGGCGGGGGCTCCTACAATGAGCAGTTCTTC.